This T cell receptor (beta chain) was sequenced during a study of T cells in localized non-small cell lung cancer. Broader study findings: A single tumor region was sequenced, leaving heterogeneity possible. Increased T cell density in blood showed an association with longer overall survival. Across samples, adjacent lung featured a median approximately 60 of the top 100 tumor clones. It was uninvolved adjacent lung that showed the highest T cell clonality, exceeding tumor.

Details on this clone: Its antigen remains unidentified.

The method was immunoSEQ multiplex PCR; TCRdb's version includes in-frame clones alone and lacks a portion of them. The table has roughly 13,000 clones, roughly 89% seen once. CDR3 size: 15 residues. J gave up 4 bases and V 5 bases, and 5 bases lay outside the gene matches. Germline lookup yields CDR1 SEHNR and CDR2 FQNEAQ (reference sequence). Sequencing was performed on peripheral blood mononuclear cells, taken before any cancer treatment. This receptor was identified in a man aged 35 to 69 with stage III lung adenocarcinoma. The chain carries TRBV7-9 and TRBJ2-1, with 10 bases lining up with TRBD2. The CDR3 protein is CASSPSGRGYNEQFF. CDR3 nucleotides: TGTGCCAGCAGCCCTAGCGGGAGAGGGTACAATGAGCAGTTCTTC.